What follows describes a single T cell receptor (beta chain). Which antigen it targets is not known. Base qualities are not at hand, and no much larger clone is one base apart. TCRbeta CDR3 regions were amplified from genomic DNA by means of the immunoSEQ Assay, a bias-controlled multiplex PCR. Turning to the authors' computational methods: Nucleated cell counts per sample were estimated from amplification of reference gene primers within the assay. Sequence reads were collapsed and filtered to measure the absolute abundance of every unique TCRbeta CDR3 rearrangement. Productive Simpson clonality was computed per sample as the square root of Simpson's diversity index over productive rearrangements. Entries here come from immuneACCESS through TCRdb and include only in-frame sequences with V and J called. Some clones fail to appear in such tables; in the studies checked, an unresolved V gene covers under half of the shortfall, and the cause of the remainder is unknown. V and J calls and clone size are those listed in that table; D and trimming were worked out from the DNA. The sample table lists more than 80,000 clones, 85% to 90% of them with a count of one. Approximately 1.5% of the sample is in the top ten clones.

This entry belongs to a study of blood T cell repertoires in COVID-19 (dated by TCRdb to about 2020). A note on the overall study: Samples from collaborators originated in the United States, Italy and Spain and spanned both the acute and convalescent phases of COVID-19. Deeply sampled blood TCRbeta repertoires from subjects exposed to, actively infected with, or recovered from COVID-19 were included in the dataset. The material from the prospective study consisted of cDNA or gDNA derived from T cells, B-cell-depleted T cells, or PBMCs. The samples were drawn from two sources: the first 160 participants of the ongoing ImmuneRACE study, and over 950 subjects contributed by 6 global collaborators. A freely available public database, intended as a resource for researchers studying the immune response to SARS-CoV-2, is where the repertoires were released. Where available, HLA class I and class II types were taken from metadata supplied by the sample provider and were not determined by assay-based typing. A de-identified subject ID, COVID-19 status, age in years and sex were almost always included in the sample metadata. General study outcomes and caveats: The quantity of clinical and demographic metadata differed by source and by participant and was supplied without curation.

The collaborating institutions used their own protocols to collect whole blood in K2EDTA tubes. For TCRbeta analysis, collaborators shipped samples in one of three forms: frozen whole blood, isolated PBMCs, or DNA extracted from either of those sample types. The clonotype was recovered from a human donor with active COVID-19. The donor label of this sample is uncertain. Sequencing was done on a sample of peripheral blood.

The CDR3 sequence is CASSPPWDKETQYF. The base sequence is TGTGCCAGCTCACCACCGTGGGACAAAGAGACCCAGTACTTC. The chain joins TRBV18 to TRBJ2-5, with TRBD1 perhaps the D gene, on 6 matching bases. V lost 0 bases and J lost 3 bases; the stretch between them is 8 bases long. Via the germline V gene, CDR1 is KGHSH and CDR2 LQKENI. Counted from cysteine to phenylalanine, this CDR3 has 14 amino acids. Just CDR3 DNA is preserved here, 42 bases in frame from base 1.